This T cell receptor beta chain was captured by sequencing in a study of T-cell memory formation after mild COVID-19. On the study more broadly: Among the donors, TCR clusters were largely specific to each donor. General study results and limits: Contracting clones localized mainly to CM and EM when CD4+ and mainly to EMRA when CD8+. Pre-infection memory carried some responding clones, suggesting that cross-reactive memory joined.

This clonotype was recorded at least ten times. Its specificity is not known. The germline V and J ends were trimmed by 5 bases and 7 bases, with 11 bases remaining between them. Germline values: CDR1 MDHEN, CDR2 SYDVKM. The CDR3 has 13 amino acids. Each CDR3 protein is one row after TCRdb ran MiXCR on the 5' RACE reads. This table holds 35,000 to 45,000 distinct CDR3 sequences, 6% to 7% found once. This rearrangement joins TRBV28 to TRBJ2-2; unclear D gene. Sequencing input: PBMCs or a T cell subset sorted from them (not recorded which). This sequence was found in an adult who had mild COVID-19 (a few samples of this study predate the infection). Cell type and time point are not known. Written as DNA, the CDR3 is TGTGCCAGCAGTCCGGAATGGGGCGGGGAGCTGTTTTTT. The encoded protein is CASSPEWGGELFF.